The source of this T cell receptor (beta chain) is a study of blood T cell repertoires in COVID-19. Across the whole study: Some COVID-19 samples were acute and others convalescent; all came from the United States, Italy and Spain. From T cells, B-cell-depleted T cells, or PBMCs came the material, which was cDNA or gDNA.

Some clones are missing from TCRdb's copy, which holds only in-frame ones; the method was immunoSEQ multiplex PCR. The sample consists of over 200,000 clones, under 85% of them appearing once. The study drew participants aged roughly 18 to 95 years from roughly 25 US areas. Unmatched junction bases numbered 7, after V lost 7 bases and J lost 6 bases. From germline, CDR1 is GTSNPN and CDR2 SVGIG (reference sequence). This CDR3 is built from 12 residues. The source is a man between 60 and 75 years old who had recovered from COVID-19. This sequence joins TRBV30 and TRBJ1-1; 8 bases align to TRBD1. The sample was PBMCs or T cells enriched from blood (not recorded which). The CDR3 loop reads CAYPLTGAEAFF. DNA for the CDR3: TGTGCCTATCCACTGACAGGGGCTGAAGCTTTCTTT.